The T cell receptor beta chain described here comes from a study of T and B cells in COVID-19 patients. V lost 5 bases, J lost 1 base, and 14 bases lay in between. This CDR3 has 15 amino acids. Germline loops: CDR1 LNHDA, CDR2 SQIVND (reference sequence). Relative to its sample, this clonotype is medium-sized (0.01 to 0.1%). Blood genomic DNA input for TRB amplification was about 240-550 ng. TRB rearrangements were amplified by multiplex PCR with BIOMED2 TRB-A/B primers. TCRdb re-analysed the multiplex PCR reads in MiXCR, keeping a single row per CDR3 protein. The sample contains 2,300 or so distinct CDR3 sequences, roughly a quarter of which appear only once.

The sample consisted of blood. This TCR was recovered from a human donor with active COVID-19. This sequence joins TRBV19 and TRBJ1-1, with D tentatively TRBD1 (5 bases). The CDR3 region is CASSQASTANTEAFF. The CDR3 coding sequence is TGTGCCAGTAGTCAAGCGTCGACAGCGAACACTGAAGCTTTCTTT.